Detailed here is one TCR beta chain. This receptor's antigen is unknown. Base qualities are missing; no much larger clone stands one base away. For this chain, trimming is 6 bases at the V end and 1 base at the J end, and the number of junction bases without a gene match is 5. The CDR3 runs 15 residues from the cysteine to the phenylalanine. The sequence is cut down to CDR3 DNA, 45 bases in frame from base 1. CDR1 and CDR2 are drawn from the germline V gene: SGHRS, YFSETQ. The sample's time point, from its label and the paper: baseline before first vaccination. Vaccinee samples came from UK trials COV001 and COV002, including a single-blind randomized controlled phase 2/3 trial of AZD1222 (ChAdOx1 nCoV-19) in healthy adults. Trial participant PBMC samples were collected at day 0 and day 28 after the second dose for TCRbeta chain sequencing. These data belong to a study of T cell responses to AZD1222 COVID-19 vaccine (dated by TCRdb to the early 2020s). As for the study more broadly: AZD1222 recipients with second doses at about 4 weeks or about 12 weeks were pooled, because spike-specific TCR depth and breadth did not differ between schedules. Trial participants were enrolled by age into 18-55, 56-69 and 70-plus year subgroups, with roughly 160, 29 and 62 TCR-sequenced participants respectively. A total of under 250 trial participants underwent TCR sequencing, of whom around 210 had received two doses of AZD1222 and about 26 had received two doses of the MenACWY control vaccine. What the authors observed across the whole study: Epitopes outside the regions mutated in the B.1.351 and B.1.1.7 variants were reportedly recognized by nearly half of the unique spike-specific TCRs. Because no day 14 peak-response samples were available, the repertoires could be characterized only after the peak T cell response. Only six AZD1222 recipients were SARS-CoV-2 seropositive at baseline, limiting conclusions about previously exposed vaccinees. Most participants were white British and females outnumbered males, and the authors suggested that clonal diversity may have been underestimated. Spike-specific TCR breadth and depth rose significantly after two AZD1222 doses compared with day 0 and with MenACWY recipients. CD4 TCRs associated with the vaccine covered the entire spike protein, and the dominant responses were in regions 160-218 and 743-854. The 56-69-year group was small, and its depth increase did not reach significance, likely because of low power.

The CDR3 regions of human TCRbeta chains were analyzed by immunosequencing. The study's own analysis went as follows. TCRs in the repertoires were compared against a reference library of SARS-CoV-2-specific TCRs that had been generated with the MIRA antigen-specificity platform. Breadth was defined as the fraction of unique TCRs that were SARS-CoV-2-associated, and depth was defined as the fraction of total T cells that were SARS-CoV-2-associated. Using the MIRA data, each spike-specific TCR was mapped to the spike region that the TCR reacts to and placed in a CD4 or CD8 class. Log10-transformed breadth and depth values were compared by one-way ANOVA with Sidak's multiple comparisons tests. TCRdb limited this immuneACCESS table to in-frame rearrangements with V and J called. A share of clones is missing; checked studies link under half to unresolved V genes, and the rest is unexplained. That table is the source of V, J and clone size, and D and trimming were worked out from the DNA. Here the sample has 95,000 to 150,000 clones; roughly nine tenths occur a single time. The ten largest clonotypes hold approximately 3.3% of the sample.

Sequences were derived from peripheral blood, sampled on day 0 of AZD1222 vaccination. The V and J segments used are TRBV5-1 and TRBJ2-5; TRBD1 agrees with 11 junctional bases. This sequence originates from an adult in good health. The sequence in DNA is TGCGCCAGCACACCGGGACAGGGGGGCCAAGAGACCCAGTACTTC. Its protein is CASTPGQGGQETQYF. The variable domain in full, with residues beyond the CDR3 obtained from the reference TRBV5-1 and TRBJ2-5 genes, is KAGVTQTPRYLIKTRGQQVTLSCSPISGHRSVSWYQQTPGQGLQFLFEYFSETQRNKGNFPGRFSGRQFSNSRSEMNVSTLELGDSALYLCASTPGQGGQETQYFGPGTRLLVL.